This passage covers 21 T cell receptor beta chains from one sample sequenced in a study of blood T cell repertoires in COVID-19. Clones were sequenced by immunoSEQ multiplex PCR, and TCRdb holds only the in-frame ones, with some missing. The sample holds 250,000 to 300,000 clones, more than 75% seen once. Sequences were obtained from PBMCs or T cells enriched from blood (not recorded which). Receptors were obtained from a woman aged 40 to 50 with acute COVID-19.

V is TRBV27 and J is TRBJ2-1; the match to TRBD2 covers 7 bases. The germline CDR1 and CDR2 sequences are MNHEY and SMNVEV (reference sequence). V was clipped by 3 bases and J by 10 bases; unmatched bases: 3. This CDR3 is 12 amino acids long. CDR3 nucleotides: TGTGCCAGCAGTTTTGGGGGAGGGGAGCAGTTCTTC. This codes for CASSFGGGEQFF.

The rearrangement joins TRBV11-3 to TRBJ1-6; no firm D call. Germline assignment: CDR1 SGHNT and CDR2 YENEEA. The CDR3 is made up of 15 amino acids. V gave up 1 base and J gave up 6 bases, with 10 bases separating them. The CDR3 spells CASSLGGFVNSPLHF. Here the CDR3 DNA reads TGTGCCAGCAGCTTAGGAGGCTTCGTTAATTCACCCCTCCACTTT.

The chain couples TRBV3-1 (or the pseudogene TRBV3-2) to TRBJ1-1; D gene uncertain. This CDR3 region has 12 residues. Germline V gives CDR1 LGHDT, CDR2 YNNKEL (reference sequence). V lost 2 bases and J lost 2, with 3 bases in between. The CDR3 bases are TGTGCCAGCAGCCAACTCAACACTGAAGCTTTCTTT. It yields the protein CASSQLNTEAFF.

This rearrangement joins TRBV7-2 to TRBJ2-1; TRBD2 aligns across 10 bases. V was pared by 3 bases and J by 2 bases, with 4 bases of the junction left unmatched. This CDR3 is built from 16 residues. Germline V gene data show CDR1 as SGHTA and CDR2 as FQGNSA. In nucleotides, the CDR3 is TGTGCCAGCAGCTTTGAAGCGGGAGGGCCCTACAATGAGCAGTTCTTC. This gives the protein CASSFEAGGPYNEQFF.

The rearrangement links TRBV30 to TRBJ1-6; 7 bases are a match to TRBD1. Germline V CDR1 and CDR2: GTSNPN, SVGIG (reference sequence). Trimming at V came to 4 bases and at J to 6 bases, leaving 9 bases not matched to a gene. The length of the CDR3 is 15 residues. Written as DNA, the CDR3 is TGTGCCTGGACGGCAGGGGGTCGCACTAATTCACCCCTCCACTTT. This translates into CAWTAGGRTNSPLHF.

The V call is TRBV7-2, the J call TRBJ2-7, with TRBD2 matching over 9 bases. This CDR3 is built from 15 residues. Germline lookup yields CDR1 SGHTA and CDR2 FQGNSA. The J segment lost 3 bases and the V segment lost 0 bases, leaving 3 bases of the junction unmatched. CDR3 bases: TGTGCCAGCAGCTTAGCGGCTAGCGGGGTCTACGAGCAGTACTTC. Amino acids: CASSLAASGVYEQYF.

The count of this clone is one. The CDR3 here is CASRKDWNTEAFF. The CDR3 bases are TGTGCCAGCAGGAAAGACTGGAACACTGAAGCTTTCTTT. The chain links TRBV2 to TRBJ1-1, with D uncertain. The germline gives CDR1 SNHLY, CDR2 FYNNEI. Trimming removed 6 bases at V and 1 base at J, with 9 bases between. There are 13 residues in the CDR3.

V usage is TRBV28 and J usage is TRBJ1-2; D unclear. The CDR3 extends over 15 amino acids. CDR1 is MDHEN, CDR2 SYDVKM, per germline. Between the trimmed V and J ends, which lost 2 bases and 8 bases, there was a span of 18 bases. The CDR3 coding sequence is TGTGCCAGCAGTTTAACCGGGTTTCTTTCTGGAGGCTACACCTTC. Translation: CASSLTGFLSGGYTF.

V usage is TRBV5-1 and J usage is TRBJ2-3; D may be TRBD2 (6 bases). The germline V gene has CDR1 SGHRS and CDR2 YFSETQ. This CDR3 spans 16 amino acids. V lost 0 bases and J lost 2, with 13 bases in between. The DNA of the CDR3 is TGCGCCAGCAGCTTGGATGCGGGATCGGTCACAGATACGCAGTATTTT. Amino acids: CASSLDAGSVTDTQYF.

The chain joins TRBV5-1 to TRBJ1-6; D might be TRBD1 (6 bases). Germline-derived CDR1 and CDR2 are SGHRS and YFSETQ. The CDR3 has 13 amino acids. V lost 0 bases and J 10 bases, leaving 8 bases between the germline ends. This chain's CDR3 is CASSLAQGSPLHF. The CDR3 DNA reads TGCGCCAGCAGCTTGGCCCAGGGGTCACCCCTCCACTTT.

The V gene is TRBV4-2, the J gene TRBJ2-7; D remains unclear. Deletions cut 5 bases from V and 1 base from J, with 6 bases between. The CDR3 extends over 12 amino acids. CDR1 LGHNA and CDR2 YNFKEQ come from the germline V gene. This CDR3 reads CASSSTSYEQYF. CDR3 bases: TGTGCCAGCAGCTCCACATCCTACGAGCAGTACTTC.

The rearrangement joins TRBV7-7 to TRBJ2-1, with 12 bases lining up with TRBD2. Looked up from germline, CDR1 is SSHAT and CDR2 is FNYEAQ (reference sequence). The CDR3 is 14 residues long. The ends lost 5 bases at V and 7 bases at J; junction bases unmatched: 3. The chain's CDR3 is CASSLTSGGNEQFF. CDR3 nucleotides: TGTGCCAGCAGCCTGACTAGCGGGGGAAATGAGCAGTTCTTC.

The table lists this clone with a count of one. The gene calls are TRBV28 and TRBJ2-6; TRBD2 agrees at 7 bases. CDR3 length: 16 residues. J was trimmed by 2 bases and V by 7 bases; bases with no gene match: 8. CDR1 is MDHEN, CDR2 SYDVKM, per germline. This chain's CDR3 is CASTVGGEAGANVLTF. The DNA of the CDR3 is TGTGCCAGCACCGTGGGGGGGGAAGCTGGGGCCAACGTCCTGACTTTC.

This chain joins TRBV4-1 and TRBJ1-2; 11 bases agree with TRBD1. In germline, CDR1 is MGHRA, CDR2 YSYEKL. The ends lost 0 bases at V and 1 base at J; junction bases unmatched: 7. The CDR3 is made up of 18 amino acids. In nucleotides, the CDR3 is TGCGCCAGCAGCCAAGAGGGGGACAGGGGGAACCTTAACTATGGCTACACCTTC. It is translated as CASSQEGDRGNLNYGYTF.

CDR3 residues: CSARTSGSSYNEQFF. CDR3 nucleotides: TGCAGCGCCCGGACTAGCGGGAGCTCCTACAATGAGCAGTTCTTC. The chain employs TRBV29-1 and TRBJ2-1; TRBD2 aligns across 13 bases. Germline assignment: CDR1 SQVTM and CDR2 ANQGSEA. This CDR3 spans 15 amino acids. The junction had 3 bases not matched to a gene; V was cut back by 7 bases and J by 0 bases.

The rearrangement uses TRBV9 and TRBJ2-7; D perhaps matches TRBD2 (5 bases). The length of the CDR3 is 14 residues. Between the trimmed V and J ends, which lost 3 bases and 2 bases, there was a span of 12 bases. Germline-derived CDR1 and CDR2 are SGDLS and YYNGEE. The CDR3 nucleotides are TGTGCCAGCAGCGGTACTAGTACCCCCTACGAGCAGTACTTC. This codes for CASSGTSTPYEQYF. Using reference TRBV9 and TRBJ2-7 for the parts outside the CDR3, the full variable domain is DSGVTQTPKHLITATGQRVTLRCSPRSGDLSVYWYQQSLDQGLQFLIQYYNGEERAKGNILERFSAQQFPDLHSELNLSSLELGDSALYFCASSGTSTPYEQYFGPGTRLTVT.

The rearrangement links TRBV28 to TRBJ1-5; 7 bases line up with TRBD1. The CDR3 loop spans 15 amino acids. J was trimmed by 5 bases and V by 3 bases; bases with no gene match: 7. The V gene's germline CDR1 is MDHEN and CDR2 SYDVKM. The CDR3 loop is CASSLGDRVYQPQHF. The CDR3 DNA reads TGTGCCAGCAGTTTGGGGGACAGAGTTTATCAGCCCCAGCATTTT.

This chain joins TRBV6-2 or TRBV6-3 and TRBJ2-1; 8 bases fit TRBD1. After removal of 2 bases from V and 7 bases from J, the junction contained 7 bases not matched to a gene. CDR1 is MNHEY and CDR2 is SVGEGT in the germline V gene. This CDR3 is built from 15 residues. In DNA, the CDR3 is TGTGCCAGCAGTTACGGGGGCAGGGGGCTAAATGAGCAGTTCTTC. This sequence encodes CASSYGGRGLNEQFF.

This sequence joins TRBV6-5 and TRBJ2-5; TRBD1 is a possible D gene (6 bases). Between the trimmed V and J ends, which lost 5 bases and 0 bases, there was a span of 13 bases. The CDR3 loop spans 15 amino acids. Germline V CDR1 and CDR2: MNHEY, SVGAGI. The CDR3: CASSKPWTDQETQYF. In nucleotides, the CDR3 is TGTGCCAGCAGTAAACCATGGACAGACCAAGAGACCCAGTACTTC.

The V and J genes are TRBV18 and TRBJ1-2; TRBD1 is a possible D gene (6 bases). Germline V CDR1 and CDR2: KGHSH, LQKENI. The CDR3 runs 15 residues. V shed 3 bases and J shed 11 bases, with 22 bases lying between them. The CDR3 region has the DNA TGTGCCAGCTCACCCGGAACAGGGTCCCTACCACCTTACACCTTC. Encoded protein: CASSPGTGSLPPYTF.

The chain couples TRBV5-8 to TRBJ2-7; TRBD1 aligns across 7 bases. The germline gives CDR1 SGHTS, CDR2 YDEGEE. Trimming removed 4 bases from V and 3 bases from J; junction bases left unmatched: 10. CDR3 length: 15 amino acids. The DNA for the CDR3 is TGTGCCAGCAGCCTACAGGGGCGTCCCGGCTACGAGCAGTACTTC. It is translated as CASSLQGRPGYEQYF. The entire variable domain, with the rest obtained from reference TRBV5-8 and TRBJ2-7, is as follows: EAGVTQSPTHLIKTRGQQATLRCSPISGHTSVYWYQQALGLGLQFLLWYDEGEERNRGNFPPRFSGRQFPNYSSELNVNALELEDSALYLCASSLQGRPGYEQYFGPGTRLTVT.